The rows below give T cell receptor beta chains drawn from one sample of a study of blood T cell repertoires in COVID-19. Sequenced by immunoSEQ multiplex PCR; TCRdb stores in-frame clones only, minus some. The sample lists roughly 260,000 clones, roughly nine tenths occurring once. Sequenced material: PBMCs or T cells enriched from blood (not recorded which). These receptors all stem from a woman aged 18-29 years who had recovered from COVID-19. Each CDR3 is given with its conserved first and last residue. The order of the fields is J gene, D gene, V gene, clone size, CDR3 DNA, CDR3 protein. The D gene is left open where the match is weak. The size field is filled for only some rows; it gives once, few, many or a size class.

J gene: TRBJ1-5; D gene: .; V gene: TRBV9; clone size: .; CDR3 DNA: TGTGCCAGCAGCGCACAGGGTTATAGCAATCAGCCCCAGCATTTT; CDR3 protein: CASSAQGYSNQPQHF
J gene: TRBJ1-2; D gene: TRBD1; V gene: TRBV28; clone size: .; CDR3 DNA: TGTGCCAGCAGCTGGGTCGACAGGGCGTTGTTTATGGGCTACACCTTC; CDR3 protein: CASSWVDRALFMGYTF
J gene: TRBJ2-7; D gene: TRBD2; V gene: TRBV9; clone size: .; CDR3 DNA: TGTGCCAGCAGCGTAAATTTTCTGGGAGGGGCCGAGCAGTACTTC; CDR3 protein: CASSVNFLGGAEQYF
J gene: TRBJ2-1; D gene: .; V gene: TRBV2; clone size: .; CDR3 DNA: TGTGCCAGCAGTGAAGTGAGGGTTAAGGGTGAGCAGTTCTTC; CDR3 protein: CASSEVRVKGEQFF
J gene: TRBJ2-7; D gene: TRBD1; V gene: TRBV27; clone size: .; CDR3 DNA: TGTGCCAGCAGTGATATCCTTGGACAGGGTTACGAGCAGTACTTC; CDR3 protein: CASSDILGQGYEQYF
J gene: TRBJ1-5; D gene: .; V gene: TRBV6-6; clone size: .; CDR3 DNA: TGTGCCAGCAGATCCACCGACATGCAGCTCAATCAGCCCCAGCATTTT; CDR3 protein: CASRSTDMQLNQPQHF
J gene: TRBJ2-3; D gene: TRBD2; V gene: TRBV24-1; clone size: .; CDR3 DNA: TGTGCCACCAGTGATTGGGGACTAGCGGGAGGGAGCACAGATACGCAGTATTTT; CDR3 protein: CATSDWGLAGGSTDTQYF
J gene: TRBJ1-1; D gene: TRBD1; V gene: TRBV6-1; clone size: few; CDR3 DNA: TGTGCCACCCAATCTGGACAGGGTCTTGTCTCTGAAGCTTTCTTT; CDR3 protein: CATQSGQGLVSEAFF
J gene: TRBJ1-6; D gene: .; V gene: TRBV7-6; clone size: few; CDR3 DNA: TGTGCCAGCAGCTTTGGGACTGTCGGATCACCCCTCCACTTT; CDR3 protein: CASSFGTVGSPLHF
J gene: TRBJ2-5; D gene: TRBD1; V gene: TRBV11-2; clone size: .; CDR3 DNA: TGTGCCAGCAGCCCGCGGACAGGGGAACAGACCCAGTACTTC; CDR3 protein: CASSPRTGEQTQYF
J gene: TRBJ2-1; D gene: TRBD2; V gene: TRBV5-1; clone size: .; CDR3 DNA: TGCGCCAGCAGCTCTAGCGGGAGCTCCTACAATGAGCAGTTCTTC; CDR3 protein: CASSSSGSSYNEQFF
J gene: TRBJ2-1; D gene: TRBD2; V gene: TRBV9; clone size: .; CDR3 DNA: TGTGCCAGCAGCCCACGTGTAGCGGGGGGGCCCTACAATGAGCAGTTCTTC; CDR3 protein: CASSPRVAGGPYNEQFF
J gene: TRBJ2-2; D gene: .; V gene: TRBV3-1/TRBV3-2; clone size: once; CDR3 DNA: TGTGCCAGCAGCTACGGGACTCACAACACCGGGGAGCTGTTTTTT; CDR3 protein: CASSYGTHNTGELFF
J gene: TRBJ2-3; D gene: .; V gene: TRBV5-4; clone size: .; CDR3 DNA: TGTGCCAGCAGGGGAAGCGGGTTGAGCACAGATACGCAGTATTTT; CDR3 protein: CASRGSGLSTDTQYF
J gene: TRBJ1-4; D gene: .; V gene: TRBV21-1; clone size: .; CDR3 DNA: TGTGCCAGCAGCAAACCCAGGCTGGGAACTAATGAAAAACTGTTTTTT; CDR3 protein: CASSKPRLGTNEKLFF
J gene: TRBJ1-1; D gene: .; V gene: TRBV19; clone size: .; CDR3 DNA: TGTGCCAGTAGTATGGAGGCAGGGGCCCTGAACACTGAAGCTTTCTTT; CDR3 protein: CASSMEAGALNTEAFF
J gene: TRBJ1-3; D gene: .; V gene: TRBV12-3/TRBV12-4; clone size: .; CDR3 DNA: TGTGCCAGCAGTGTGAGTGGAAACACCATATATTTT; CDR3 protein: CASSVSGNTIYF
J gene: TRBJ2-1; D gene: .; V gene: TRBV19; clone size: .; CDR3 DNA: TGTGCCAGTAGTTCCCCGGGACTGGTTTACAATGAGCAGTTCTTC; CDR3 protein: CASSSPGLVYNEQFF
J gene: TRBJ2-5; D gene: .; V gene: TRBV11-2; clone size: .; CDR3 DNA: TGTGCCAGCAGCTTAGGAGGCAGACAAGAGACCCAGTACTTC; CDR3 protein: CASSLGGRQETQYF
J gene: TRBJ2-1; D gene: .; V gene: TRBV7-9; clone size: .; CDR3 DNA: TGTGCCAGCAGCTTTGGAGAAGGACTCTACAATGAGCAGTTCTTC; CDR3 protein: CASSFGEGLYNEQFF
J gene: TRBJ1-3; D gene: .; V gene: TRBV6-5; clone size: .; CDR3 DNA: TGTGCCAGCAGTTACGGTGGGGCTGCTGGAAACACCATATATTTT; CDR3 protein: CASSYGGAAGNTIYF
J gene: TRBJ1-1; D gene: .; V gene: TRBV28; clone size: .; CDR3 DNA: TGTGCCAGCAGCCCCCCGGGGCGGGGAACGGACACTGAAGCTTTCTTT; CDR3 protein: CASSPPGRGTDTEAFF
J gene: TRBJ2-2; D gene: TRBD2; V gene: TRBV9; clone size: few; CDR3 DNA: TGTGCCAGCAGCGGACTAGCGGGGGCTGGGGAGCTGTTTTTT; CDR3 protein: CASSGLAGAGELFF
J gene: TRBJ2-5; D gene: .; V gene: TRBV9; clone size: .; CDR3 DNA: TGTGCCAGCAGCGTTGGGACTGGGGAGACCCAGTACTTC; CDR3 protein: CASSVGTGETQYF
J gene: TRBJ2-7; D gene: .; V gene: TRBV11-2; clone size: .; CDR3 DNA: TGTGCCAGCAGGTTGACTAGGGCCTACGAGCAGTACTTC; CDR3 protein: CASRLTRAYEQYF
J gene: TRBJ2-7; D gene: .; V gene: TRBV12-3/TRBV12-4; clone size: .; CDR3 DNA: TGTGCCAGCTGGCCGGGAGTAGGATACGAGCAGTACTTC; CDR3 protein: CASWPGVGYEQYF
J gene: TRBJ2-7; D gene: TRBD2; V gene: TRBV2; clone size: .; CDR3 DNA: TGTGCCAGCAGTATGACTAGCGGGAGTTACGAGCAGTACTTC; CDR3 protein: CASSMTSGSYEQYF
J gene: TRBJ2-7; D gene: .; V gene: TRBV7-9; clone size: .; CDR3 DNA: TGTGCCAGCAGCTTAACGGGGGAGCAGTACTTC; CDR3 protein: CASSLTGEQYF
J gene: TRBJ2-3; D gene: TRBD2; V gene: TRBV9; clone size: .; CDR3 DNA: TGTGCCAGCAGCGTACCTAGCGGAAGCACAGATACGCAGTATTTT; CDR3 protein: CASSVPSGSTDTQYF
J gene: TRBJ2-1; D gene: TRBD2; V gene: TRBV9; clone size: once; CDR3 DNA: TGTGCCAGCAGCGCGGCAACTAGCGGCACCTACAATGAGCAGTTCTTC; CDR3 protein: CASSAATSGTYNEQFF
J gene: TRBJ1-5; D gene: TRBD1; V gene: TRBV6-5; clone size: once; CDR3 DNA: TGTGCCAGCGGCACAGGGGGCTTCAATCAGCCCCAGCATTTT; CDR3 protein: CASGTGGFNQPQHF
J gene: TRBJ2-5; D gene: TRBD2; V gene: TRBV11-3; clone size: .; CDR3 DNA: TGTGCCAGCAGTTCGGGGGGTAGGGAGACCCAGTACTTC; CDR3 protein: CASSSGGRETQYF
J gene: TRBJ2-7; D gene: .; V gene: TRBV27; clone size: .; CDR3 DNA: TGTGCCAGCAGTTTTAGCACCTCCTACGAGCAGTACTTC; CDR3 protein: CASSFSTSYEQYF
J gene: TRBJ1-2; D gene: TRBD1; V gene: TRBV19; clone size: .; CDR3 DNA: TGTGCCAGTAGTACCCCTCACAGGGGGGACTATGGCTACACCTTC; CDR3 protein: CASSTPHRGDYGYTF
J gene: TRBJ2-3; D gene: TRBD2; V gene: TRBV25-1; clone size: once; CDR3 DNA: TGTGCCAGCCATGGGGTGGGACTAGCGGGAGCGTCAGATACGCAGTATTTT; CDR3 protein: CASHGVGLAGASDTQYF
J gene: TRBJ2-2; D gene: .; V gene: TRBV9; clone size: .; CDR3 DNA: TGTGCCAGCAGCGTAACGCTAGCTCCGAACACCGGGGAGCTGTTTTTT; CDR3 protein: CASSVTLAPNTGELFF
J gene: TRBJ1-5; D gene: .; V gene: TRBV29-1; clone size: few; CDR3 DNA: TGCAGCGCTGTCCTGGCGGGTCAGCCCCAGCATTTT; CDR3 protein: CSAVLAGQPQHF
J gene: TRBJ2-3; D gene: TRBD1; V gene: TRBV3-1/TRBV3-2; clone size: .; CDR3 DNA: TGTGCCAGCAGCCCGACAGGGGGATGGAGCACAGATACGCAGTATTTT; CDR3 protein: CASSPTGGWSTDTQYF
J gene: TRBJ2-1; D gene: .; V gene: TRBV10-2; clone size: .; CDR3 DNA: TGCGCCTCCTGGGGGGTTAGCTCCTACAATGAGCAGTTCTTC; CDR3 protein: CASWGVSSYNEQFF
J gene: TRBJ1-5; D gene: .; V gene: TRBV19; clone size: .; CDR3 DNA: TGTGCCAGTAGTCCCCTCAATCAGCCCCAGCATTTT; CDR3 protein: CASSPLNQPQHF
J gene: TRBJ1-1; D gene: TRBD1; V gene: TRBV4-3; clone size: .; CDR3 DNA: TGCGCCAGCAGCCAAGATTTGGGGACAGGGAACACTGAAGCTTTCTTT; CDR3 protein: CASSQDLGTGNTEAFF
J gene: TRBJ2-5; D gene: TRBD2; V gene: TRBV7-9; clone size: .; CDR3 DNA: TGTGCCAGCAGCTTTACAGCGGGAGGGCCAGAGACCCAGTACTTC; CDR3 protein: CASSFTAGGPETQYF
J gene: TRBJ2-2; D gene: .; V gene: TRBV7-9; clone size: .; CDR3 DNA: TGTGCCAGCAGCTTACCCCGGGACACGTTCGCGAACACCGGGGAGCTGTTTTTT; CDR3 protein: CASSLPRDTFANTGELFF
J gene: TRBJ2-4; D gene: TRBD2; V gene: TRBV4-3; clone size: .; CDR3 DNA: TGCGCCAGCAGCCAAGACCCAGCGGGGGGCCCAAAAAACATTCAGTACTTC; CDR3 protein: CASSQDPAGGPKNIQYF
J gene: TRBJ2-1; D gene: .; V gene: TRBV11-2; clone size: .; CDR3 DNA: TGTGCCAGCAGCTTAGTCAGGGGGAGGTACAATGAGCAGTTCTTC; CDR3 protein: CASSLVRGRYNEQFF
J gene: TRBJ2-3; D gene: .; V gene: TRBV9; clone size: .; CDR3 DNA: TGTGCCAGCAGCGTAGGGGGGGGCCCTCAGGATACGCAGTATTTT; CDR3 protein: CASSVGGGPQDTQYF
J gene: TRBJ1-4; D gene: .; V gene: TRBV7-6; clone size: .; CDR3 DNA: TGTGCCAGCAGCTTAGGAGAGACTAATGAAAAACTGTTTTTT; CDR3 protein: CASSLGETNEKLFF
J gene: TRBJ1-1; D gene: TRBD1; V gene: TRBV18; clone size: .; CDR3 DNA: TGTGCCAGCTCATCGAACAGGGGTGAAGCTTTCTTT; CDR3 protein: CASSSNRGEAFF
J gene: TRBJ1-1; D gene: .; V gene: TRBV18; clone size: .; CDR3 DNA: TGTGCCAGCTCATCGTCGGGACTCCCTTTGCAGAACACTGAAGCTTTCTTT; CDR3 protein: CASSSSGLPLQNTEAFF
J gene: TRBJ1-6; D gene: TRBD1; V gene: TRBV6-2/TRBV6-3; clone size: .; CDR3 DNA: TGTGCCAGCAGTTTTCAGGGGGTGAATTCACCCCTCCACTTT; CDR3 protein: CASSFQGVNSPLHF
J gene: TRBJ2-3; D gene: .; V gene: TRBV30; clone size: once; CDR3 DNA: TGTGCCTGGACCGTACTAGTAGGCGAGGGTACGCAGTATTTT; CDR3 protein: CAWTVLVGEGTQYF
J gene: TRBJ1-1; D gene: .; V gene: TRBV6-5; clone size: .; CDR3 DNA: TGTGCCAGCAGGGTACAGCCGATGAACACTGAAGCTTTCTTT; CDR3 protein: CASRVQPMNTEAFF
J gene: TRBJ2-1; D gene: .; V gene: TRBV6-2/TRBV6-3; clone size: .; CDR3 DNA: TGTGCCAGCAGTTTCTGGTCGGACAATGAGCAGTTCTTC; CDR3 protein: CASSFWSDNEQFF
J gene: TRBJ2-3; D gene: TRBD2; V gene: TRBV7-2; clone size: .; CDR3 DNA: TGTGCCAGCAGCTTTATCGTAAGCGGGGGCACAGATACGCAGTATTTT; CDR3 protein: CASSFIVSGGTDTQYF
J gene: TRBJ2-3; D gene: TRBD2; V gene: TRBV30; clone size: .; CDR3 DNA: TGTGCCTGGACCGAGTGGACTAGCGGGAGGGCCTCCGCAGATACGCAGTATTTT; CDR3 protein: CAWTEWTSGRASADTQYF
J gene: TRBJ2-1; D gene: TRBD2; V gene: TRBV7-9; clone size: .; CDR3 DNA: TGTGCCAGCAGCTCTCCGGGACTAGCGGGTGGCTCCTACAATGAGCAGTTCTTC; CDR3 protein: CASSSPGLAGGSYNEQFF
J gene: TRBJ1-2; D gene: .; V gene: TRBV7-2; clone size: .; CDR3 DNA: TGTGCCAGCAGCCCCGACGGGTATGGCTACACCTTC; CDR3 protein: CASSPDGYGYTF
J gene: TRBJ1-4; D gene: .; V gene: TRBV4-3; clone size: .; CDR3 DNA: TGCGCCAGCAGCCAAGATTGGTCGGCTAATGAAAAACTGTTTTTT; CDR3 protein: CASSQDWSANEKLFF
J gene: TRBJ1-4; D gene: .; V gene: TRBV19; clone size: few; CDR3 DNA: TGTGCCAGTAGTATCACCTGGGGAGCAACTAATGAAAAACTGTTTTTT; CDR3 protein: CASSITWGATNEKLFF